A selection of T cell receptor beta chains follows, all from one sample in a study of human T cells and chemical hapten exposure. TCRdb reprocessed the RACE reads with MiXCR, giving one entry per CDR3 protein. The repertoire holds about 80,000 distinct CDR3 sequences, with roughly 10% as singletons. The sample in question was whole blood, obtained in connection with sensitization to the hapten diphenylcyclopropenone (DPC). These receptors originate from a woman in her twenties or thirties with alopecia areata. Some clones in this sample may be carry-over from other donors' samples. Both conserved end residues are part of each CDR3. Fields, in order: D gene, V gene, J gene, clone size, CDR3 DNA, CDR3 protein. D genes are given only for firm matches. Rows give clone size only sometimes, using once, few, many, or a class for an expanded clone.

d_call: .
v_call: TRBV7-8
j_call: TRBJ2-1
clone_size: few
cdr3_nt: TGTGCCAGCAGCTTAGGCCTGAGAATCTCCTACAATGAGCAGTTCTTC
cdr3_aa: CASSLGLRISYNEQFF

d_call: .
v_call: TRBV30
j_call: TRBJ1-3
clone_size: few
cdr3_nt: TGTGCCTGGCACAGAGGCGGGACACCTTTAAACGCCATATATTTT
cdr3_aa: CAWHRGGTPLNAIYF

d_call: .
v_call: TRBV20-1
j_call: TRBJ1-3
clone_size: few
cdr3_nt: TGCAGTGCTAGAGTACAGGGCTCTGGAAACACCATATATTTT
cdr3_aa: CSARVQGSGNTIYF

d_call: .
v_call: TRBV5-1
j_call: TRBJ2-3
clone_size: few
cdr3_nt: TGCGCCAGCAGCTTGGCCAGGGGAGGGGGTGCAGATACGCAGTATTTT
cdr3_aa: CASSLARGGGADTQYF

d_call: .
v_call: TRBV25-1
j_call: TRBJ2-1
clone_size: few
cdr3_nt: TGTGCCAGCAGTGTTGAGGGAATCAATGAGCAGTTCTTC
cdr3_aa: CASSVEGINEQFF

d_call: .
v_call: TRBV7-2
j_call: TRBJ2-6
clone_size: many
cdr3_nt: TGTGCCAGCAGTCCCGAAAAAAAGCTGACGTTCTCTGGGGCCAACGTCCTGACTTTC
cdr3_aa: CASSPEKKLTFSGANVLTF

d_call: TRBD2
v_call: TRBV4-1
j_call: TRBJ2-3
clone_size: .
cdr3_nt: TGCGCCAGCCAGAGGACTAGCGGGGGATCCACAGATACGCAGTATTTT
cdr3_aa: CASQRTSGGSTDTQYF

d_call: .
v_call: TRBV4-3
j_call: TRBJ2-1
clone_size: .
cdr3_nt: TGCGCCAGCAGCCCCAGGGGAAGGAATGAGCAGTTCTTC
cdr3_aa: CASSPRGRNEQFF

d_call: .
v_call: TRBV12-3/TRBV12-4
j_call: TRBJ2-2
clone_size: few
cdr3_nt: TGTGCCAGCAGTTTAGCCGGCAGGGTCAACACCGGGGAGCTGTTTTTT
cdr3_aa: CASSLAGRVNTGELFF

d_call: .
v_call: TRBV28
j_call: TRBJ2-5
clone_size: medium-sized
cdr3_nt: TGTGCCAGCAGTTCCCCAGCGCAGACCTGGACCCAGTACTTC
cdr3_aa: CASSSPAQTWTQYF

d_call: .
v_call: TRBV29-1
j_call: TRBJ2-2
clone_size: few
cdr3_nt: TGCAGCGTTGTTGAGCGCGCGGGGGAGCTGTTTTTT
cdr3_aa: CSVVERAGELFF

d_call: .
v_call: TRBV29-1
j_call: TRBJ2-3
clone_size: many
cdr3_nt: TGCAGCGGGGGACGGGCAGATACGCAGTATTTT
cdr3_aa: CSGGRADTQYF

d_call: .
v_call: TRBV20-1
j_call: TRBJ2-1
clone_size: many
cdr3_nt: TGCAGTGCTAGAGTTCCTAGCGCCAATGAGCAGTTCTTC
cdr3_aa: CSARVPSANEQFF

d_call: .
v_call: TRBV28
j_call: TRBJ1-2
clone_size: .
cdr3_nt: TGTGCCAGCAACCCTGGGGGGACCTATGGCTACACCTTC
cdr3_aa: CASNPGGTYGYTF

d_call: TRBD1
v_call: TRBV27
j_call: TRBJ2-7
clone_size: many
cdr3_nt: TGTGCCAGCAGTTCTCAGGGGGACGGCGGGCAGTACTTC
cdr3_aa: CASSSQGDGGQYF

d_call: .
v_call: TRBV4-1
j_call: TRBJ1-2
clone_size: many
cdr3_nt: TGCGCCAGCAGCCAAGGAGGGGGCTACACCTTC
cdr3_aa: CASSQGGGYTF

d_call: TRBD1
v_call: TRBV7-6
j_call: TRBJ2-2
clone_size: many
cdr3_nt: TGTGCCAGCAGCCAGGGACAGGGAGGGACCGGGGAGCTGTTTTTT
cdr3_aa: CASSQGQGGTGELFF

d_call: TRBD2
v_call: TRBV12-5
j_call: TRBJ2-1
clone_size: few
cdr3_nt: TGTGCTAGTGGTTTGGGACTAGCGGGGGATGAGCAGTTCTTC
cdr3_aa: CASGLGLAGDEQFF

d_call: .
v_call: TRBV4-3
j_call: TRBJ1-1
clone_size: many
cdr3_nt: TGCGCCAGCAGCCAAGGACTCAGGGGTCAAGCTTTCTTT
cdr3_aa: CASSQGLRGQAFF

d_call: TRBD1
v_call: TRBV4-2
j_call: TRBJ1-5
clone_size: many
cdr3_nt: TGTGCCAGCAGCCAAGATTTCACAGGGGGCCATCAGCCCCAGCATTTT
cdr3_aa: CASSQDFTGGHQPQHF

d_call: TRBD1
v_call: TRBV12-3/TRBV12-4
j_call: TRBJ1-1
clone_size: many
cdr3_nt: TGTGCCAGCAGTTTTAGGGGGACAGGGGCTGAAGCTTTCTTT
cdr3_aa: CASSFRGTGAEAFF

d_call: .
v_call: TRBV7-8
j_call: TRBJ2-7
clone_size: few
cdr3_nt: TGTGCCAGCAGCCAACTTCACGAGCAGTACTTC
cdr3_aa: CASSQLHEQYF

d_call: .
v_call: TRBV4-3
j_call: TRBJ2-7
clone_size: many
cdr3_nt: TGCGCCAGCAGCCAAGAGAGGAGATACGAGCAGTACTTC
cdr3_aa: CASSQERRYEQYF

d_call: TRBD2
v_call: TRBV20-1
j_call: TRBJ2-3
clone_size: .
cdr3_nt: TGCAGTGCTAGAGATGCGCGGGAGGGCACAGATACGCAGTATTTT
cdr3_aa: CSARDAREGTDTQYF

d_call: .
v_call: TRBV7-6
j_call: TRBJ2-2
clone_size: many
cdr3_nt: TGTGCCAGCAGCTTAAGGTCCGCGGACTCGAACACCGGGGAGCTGTTTTTT
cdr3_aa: CASSLRSADSNTGELFF

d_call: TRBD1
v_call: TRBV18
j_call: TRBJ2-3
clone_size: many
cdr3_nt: TGTGCCAGCTCACCACCGACAGGGGGCTTCACAGATACGCAGTATTTT
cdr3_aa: CASSPPTGGFTDTQYF

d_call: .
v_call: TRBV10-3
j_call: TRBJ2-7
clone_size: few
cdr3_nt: TGTGCCATAAGAATAGCGGCCACCTACGAGCAGTACTTC
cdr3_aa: CAIRIAATYEQYF

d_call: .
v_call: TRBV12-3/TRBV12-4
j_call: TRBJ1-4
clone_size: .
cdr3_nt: TGTGCCAGCAGTCGAATCCGCGAAAAACTGTTTTTT
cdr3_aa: CASSRIREKLFF

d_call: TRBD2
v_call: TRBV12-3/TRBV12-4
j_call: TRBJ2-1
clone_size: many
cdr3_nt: TGTGCCAGCAGTTTAGCGGGAGGGCGTGGGGAGCAGTTCTTC
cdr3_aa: CASSLAGGRGEQFF

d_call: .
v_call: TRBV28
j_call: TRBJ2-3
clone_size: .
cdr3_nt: TGTGCCAGCAGTTTTGGAGCTAGCAGCACAGATACGCAGTATTTT
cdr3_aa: CASSFGASSTDTQYF

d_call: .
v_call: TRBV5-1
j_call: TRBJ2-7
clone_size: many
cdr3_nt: TGCGCCAGCAGCTTGGACGTAACCTACGAGCAGTACTTC
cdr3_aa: CASSLDVTYEQYF

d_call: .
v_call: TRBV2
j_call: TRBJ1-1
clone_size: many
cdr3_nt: TGTGCCAGCAGCCTAGTGAGAAGGACAGTGAACACTGAAGCTTTCTTT
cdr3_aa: CASSLVRRTVNTEAFF

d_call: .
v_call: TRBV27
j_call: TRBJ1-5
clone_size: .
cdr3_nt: TGTGCCAGCAGTTTAAGAGGAGACTATAGCAATCAGCCCCAGCATTTT
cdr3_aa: CASSLRGDYSNQPQHF

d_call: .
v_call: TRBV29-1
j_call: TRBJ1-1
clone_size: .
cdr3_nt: TGCAGCGTTGAATTACACGCGACTTTCTTT
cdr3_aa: CSVELHATFF

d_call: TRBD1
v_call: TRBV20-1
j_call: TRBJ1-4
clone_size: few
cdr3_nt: TGCAGTGCTAGTCGTGAGACAGGGGCTAATGAAAAACTGTTTTTT
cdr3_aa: CSASRETGANEKLFF

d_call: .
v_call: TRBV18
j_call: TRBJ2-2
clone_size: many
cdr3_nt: TGTGCCAGCTCACCACCGTCGGGGCAGGGCCGCACCGGGGAGCTGTTTTTT
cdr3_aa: CASSPPSGQGRTGELFF

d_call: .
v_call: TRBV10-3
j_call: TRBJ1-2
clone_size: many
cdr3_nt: TGTGCCATCAGTTGGCCCCCTGGCAATGGCTACACCTTC
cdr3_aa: CAISWPPGNGYTF

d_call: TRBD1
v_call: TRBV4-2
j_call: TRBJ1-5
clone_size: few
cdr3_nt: TGTGCCAGCAGCACAGGGGGCGTCAATCAGCCCCAGCATTTT
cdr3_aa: CASSTGGVNQPQHF

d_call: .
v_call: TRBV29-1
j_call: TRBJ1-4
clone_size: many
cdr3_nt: TGCAGCGTTGTTTGGGTCCAAAAACTGTTTTTT
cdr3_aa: CSVVWVQKLFF

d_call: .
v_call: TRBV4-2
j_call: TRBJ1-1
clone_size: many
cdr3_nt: TGTGCCAGCAGCCAAGATGGCCGGGCGGGGAACACTGAAGCTTTCTTT
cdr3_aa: CASSQDGRAGNTEAFF

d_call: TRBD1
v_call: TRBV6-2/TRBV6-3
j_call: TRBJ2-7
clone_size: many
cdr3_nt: TGTGCCAGCAGTTTAAGACAGGGCGTGTACGAGCAGTACTTC
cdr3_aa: CASSLRQGVYEQYF

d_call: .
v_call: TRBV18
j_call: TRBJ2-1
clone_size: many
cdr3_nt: TGTGCCAGCTCACCAGAGGGCCCTTCTGTGGCTGAGCAGTTCTTC
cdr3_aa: CASSPEGPSVAEQFF

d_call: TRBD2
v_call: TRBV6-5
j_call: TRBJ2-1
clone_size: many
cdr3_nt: TGTGCCAGCACCCCTAGCGGGAGTAATGAGCAGTTCTTC
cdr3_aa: CASTPSGSNEQFF

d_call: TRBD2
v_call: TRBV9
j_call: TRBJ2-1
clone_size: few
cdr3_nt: TGTGCCAGCGGGACTAGCGGGAGAATTTCCAATGAGCAGTTCTTC
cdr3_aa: CASGTSGRISNEQFF

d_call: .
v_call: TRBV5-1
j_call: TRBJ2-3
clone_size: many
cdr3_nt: TGCGCCAGCAGCTTGGAAGGACCCCCCACAGATACGCAGTATTTT
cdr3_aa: CASSLEGPPTDTQYF

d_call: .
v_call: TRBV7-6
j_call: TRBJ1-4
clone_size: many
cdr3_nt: TGTGCCAGCAGCCCTTTGACAGCAACTAATGAAAAACTGTTTTTT
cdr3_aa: CASSPLTATNEKLFF

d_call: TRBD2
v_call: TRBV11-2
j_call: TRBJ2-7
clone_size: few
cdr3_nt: TGTGCCAGCAGCTCCAGACTAGCGGGAGGCCCACCGGAGCAGTACTTC
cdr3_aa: CASSSRLAGGPPEQYF

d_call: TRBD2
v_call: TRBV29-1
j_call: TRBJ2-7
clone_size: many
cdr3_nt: TGCAGCGGAGTCACTAGCGGGAGTTCCTACGAGCAGTACTTC
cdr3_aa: CSGVTSGSSYEQYF

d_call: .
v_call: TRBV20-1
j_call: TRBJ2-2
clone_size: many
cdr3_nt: TGCAGTGCCAAGGTTTCGGGTCCCGGGGAGCTGTTTTTT
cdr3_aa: CSAKVSGPGELFF

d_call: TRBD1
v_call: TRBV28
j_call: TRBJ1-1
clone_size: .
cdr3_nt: TGTGCCAGCAGTGCCGGGGGGACAGGTTTTAGTCAGGGAGCTTTCTTT
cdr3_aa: CASSAGGTGFSQGAFF

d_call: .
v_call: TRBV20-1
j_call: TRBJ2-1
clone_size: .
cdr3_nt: TGCAGTGCACCCCTGACCATTTACAATGAGCAGTTCTTC
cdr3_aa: CSAPLTIYNEQFF